The 3 T cell receptor beta chains presented below share a single source sample, sequenced in a study of OX40 agonist ivuxolimab in advanced cancers. This table comes from immunoSEQ multiplex PCR, and its TCRdb copy is limited to in-frame clones, with some not included. The sample lists more than 45,000 clones, 80% to 95% occurring once. The sequencing here drew on CD4+ or CD8+ T cells sorted from blood, taken in a trial of the OX40 agonist ivuxolimab. Source of these receptors: an adult with an advanced solid tumor such as melanoma, head and neck, liver or kidney cancer.

This chain joins TRBV13 and TRBJ2-2, with a tentative D call TRBD1 (6 bases). The CDR3 sequence is 14 residues long. The germline V gene encodes CDR1 PRHDT and CDR2 FYEKMQ (reference sequence). V gave up 4 bases and J gave up 4 bases, with 10 bases separating them. The CDR3 DNA sequence: TGTGCCAGCAGCTGGGGGCGCCTCACCGGGGAGCTGTTTTTT. Translated, it gives CASSWGRLTGELFF.

The chain links TRBV28 to TRBJ2-3, with D possibly TRBD1 on 5 matching bases. Per germline, CDR1 MDHEN and CDR2 SYDVKM. V gave up 1 base and J gave up 2 bases, with 7 bases separating them. This CDR3 has 14 amino acids. The CDR3 region is CASSLLTDTDTQYF. The DNA for the CDR3 is TGTGCCAGCAGTTTATTGACAGACACAGATACGCAGTATTTT.

V and J are TRBV14 and TRBJ2-3; D is perhaps TRBD2 (6 bases). Germline lookup yields CDR1 SGHDN and CDR2 FVKESK. CDR3 length: 16 amino acids. Between the trimmed V and J ends, which lost 0 bases and 4 bases, there was a span of 14 bases. The CDR3: CASSQDKESGADTQYF. CDR3 DNA sequence: TGTGCCAGCAGCCAAGATAAAGAATCGGGGGCAGATACGCAGTATTTT.